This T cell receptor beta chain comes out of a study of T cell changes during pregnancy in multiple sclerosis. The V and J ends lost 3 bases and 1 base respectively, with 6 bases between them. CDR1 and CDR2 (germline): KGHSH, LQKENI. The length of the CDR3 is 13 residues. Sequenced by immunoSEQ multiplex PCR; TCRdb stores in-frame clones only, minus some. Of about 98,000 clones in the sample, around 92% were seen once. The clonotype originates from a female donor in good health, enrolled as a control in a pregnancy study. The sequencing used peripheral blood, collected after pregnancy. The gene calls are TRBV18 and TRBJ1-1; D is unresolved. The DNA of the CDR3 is TGTGCCAGCTCACCCGGGTGGAACACTGAAGCTTTCTTT. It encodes CASSPGWNTEAFF.